A single sample gave rise to the 3 T cell receptor beta chains below, sequenced in a study of quantifying T cell responses using KT2 cells. In the study overall: cDNA was made from DNase-treated RNA using alpha and beta constant primers.

An oligo carrying a UMI was ligated to the cDNA 3' end. First-round PCR used roughly 4 cycles and beta primers RC1.1 and RC1.2 covering TRBC1 and TRBC2. TCRdb passed the UMI-ligation and nested PCR reads through MiXCR, listing each CDR3 protein once. This table holds around 56,000 distinct CDR3 sequences, over 9% found once. Sample: PBMCs spiked with cells of the T cell clone KT2. Receptors originate from a human donor.

There are a few counts of this clonotype. This sequence joins TRBV7-3 and TRBJ1-3; D gene ambiguous. Trimming took 4 bases from V and 3 from J, leaving 7 bases between them. This CDR3 spans 13 amino acids. Germline V lookup: CDR1 SGHTA, CDR2 FQGTGA. CDR3 sequence (DNA): TGTGCCAGCAGCTATGGCCTTGGAAACACCATATATTTT. Its translation: CASSYGLGNTIYF.

This clonotype was counted at least ten times. This chain joins TRBV18 and TRBJ1-1; D call uncertain. The CDR3 has 13 residues. With 3 bases removed from V and 0 bases from J, the gap between germline ends came to 5 bases. Looked up from germline, CDR1 is KGHSH and CDR2 is LQKENI. The CDR3 DNA sequence: TGTGCCAGCTCACCGGGGATGAACACTGAAGCTTTCTTT. This gives the protein CASSPGMNTEAFF. Looking up the rest from reference TRBV18 and TRBJ1-1 gives the full variable domain: NAGVMQNPRHLVRRRGQEARLRCSPMKGHSHVYWYRQLPEEGLKFMVYLQKENIIDESGMPKERFSAEFPKEGPSILRIQQVVRGDSAAYFCASSPGMNTEAFFGQGTRLTVV.

The CDR3 loop is CASSVGARDRGAEQYF. The CDR3 DNA follows: TGTGCCAGCAGCGTAGGAGCCCGGGACAGGGGAGCCGAGCAGTACTTC. The V gene is TRBV9, the J gene TRBJ2-7; TRBD1 agrees at 10 bases. Germline CDR1 SGDLS, CDR2 YYNGEE. The CDR3 is made up of 16 amino acids. The trim removed 0 bases at V and 6 bases at J, leaving 9 bases unmatched.